A single sample gave rise to the 31 T cell receptor beta chains below, sequenced in a study of blood T cells in healthy people across ages. A second 7 to 11 cycle PCR used barcoded and J-beta primers. TCRdb used MiXCR to reprocess the 5' RACE reads, holding one entry per CDR3 protein. The table has about 1.5 million distinct CDR3 sequences, around 40% seen once; the top ten hold over 3.5%. The sample comprised blood. These receptor sequences come from a woman in her late teens or twenties in good health.

V usage is TRBV20-1 and J usage is TRBJ2-7; 7 positions match TRBD2. Germline V CDR1 and CDR2: DFQATT, SNEGSKA (reference sequence). V lost 0 bases and J lost 7; bases outside the gene matches: 9. The CDR3 covers 14 residues. CDR3 sequence (DNA): TGCAGTGCTAGAGACGGGCGGGAGAGGGATGAGCAGTACTTC. It translates to CSARDGRERDEQYF.

In nucleotides, the CDR3 is TGTGCCAGCAGTGGCGGGGGGAGAGAGACCCAGTACTTC. It encodes CASSGGGRETQYF. J is TRBJ2-5 and V is TRBV7-9; TRBD2 aligns across 8 bases. Germline V lookup: CDR1 SEHNR, CDR2 FQNEAQ (reference sequence). The CDR3 extends over 13 amino acids. V lost 6 bases to trimming and J lost 4 bases; unmatched junction nucleotides: 4.

The J gene is TRBJ2-2, the V gene TRBV14; D gene unclear. The CDR3 runs to 14 residues. Germline V gene sequence: CDR1 SGHDN, CDR2 FVKESK. The ends were cut back, 2 bases at V and 1 base at J, with 5 bases in the middle. The CDR3 DNA reads as TGTGCCAGCAGCCAAACAAGGAACACCGGGGAGCTGTTTTTT. Translated, it gives CASSQTRNTGELFF.

V and J are TRBV20-1 and TRBJ2-4, with D unresolved. CDR3 size: 15 residues. Germline assignment: CDR1 DFQATT and CDR2 SNEGSKA (reference sequence). The ends were cut back, 3 bases at V and 0 bases at J, with 12 bases in the middle. The chain's CDR3 is CSASGGLLAKNIQYF. The CDR3 DNA is TGCAGTGCTAGTGGTGGCCTTCTAGCCAAAAACATTCAGTACTTC.

This clonotype has ten or more counts. The J gene is TRBJ2-7, the V gene TRBV12-3 or TRBV12-4, with TRBD1 matching over 10 bases. The V and J ends lost 3 bases and 4 bases, in that order; junction bases with no gene match: 6. The CDR3 extends over 15 amino acids. The CDR3 loop reads CASSLAGTGEYEQYF. CDR3 nucleotide sequence: TGTGCCAGCAGTTTGGCCGGGACAGGGGAATACGAGCAGTACTTC.

This CDR3 is CASSEDGTGGNIQYF. The CDR3 region has the DNA TGTGCCAGCAGCGAGGATGGGACAGGGGGAAACATTCAGTACTTC. The rearrangement joins TRBV9 to TRBJ2-4; 11 bases agree with TRBD1. V was clipped by 3 bases and J by 6 bases; unmatched bases: 5. The CDR3 is 15 residues long. The germline V gene has CDR1 SGDLS and CDR2 YYNGEE.

This rearrangement joins TRBV7-3 to TRBJ2-1; D is ambiguous. Germline CDR1 is SGHTA and CDR2 is FQGTGA. The CDR3 spans 12 residues. V was shortened by 5 bases and J by 8 bases, with 10 bases between the two germline ends. The DNA for the CDR3 is TGTGCCAGCAGCCCTGATCCCCATGAGCAGTTCTTC. Translated, it gives CASSPDPHEQFF.

This clonotype was seen only once. This rearrangement joins TRBV12-3 or TRBV12-4 to TRBJ2-3; D not certain. The length of the CDR3 is 11 residues. The germline V and J ends were trimmed by 3 bases and 7 bases, with 5 bases remaining between them. CDR3 nucleotide sequence: TGTGCCAGCAGTTTTACCCATACGCAGTATTTT. Protein product: CASSFTHTQYF.

The V call is TRBV25-1, the J call TRBJ2-7, with 8 bases identical to TRBD1. Germline V gene lookup returns CDR1 MGHDK and CDR2 SYGVNS. V trimming: 4 bases; J trimming: 6 bases; junction bases outside the gene matches: 14. CDR3 length: 16 residues. The CDR3: CASSGTGTPNFCEQYF. In nucleotides, the CDR3 is TGTGCCAGCAGTGGGACAGGGACCCCCAACTTTTGCGAGCAGTACTTC.

This clonotype was counted only a few times. The chain couples TRBV5-1 to TRBJ2-3, with 10 bases lining up with TRBD2. This CDR3 is built from 15 residues. V dropped 0 bases and J dropped 7; count of bases not matched to a gene: 5. From germline, CDR1 is SGHRS and CDR2 YFSETQ. The CDR3 sequence: CASSLGAGGKNTQYF. The CDR3 bases are TGCGCCAGCAGCTTGGGAGCGGGGGGGAAGAATACGCAGTATTTT.

The chain has TRBV6-2 or TRBV6-3 and TRBJ2-4; D is undetermined. The J call may be wrong; the DNA end is better matched by TRBJ2-7. Germline V lookup: CDR1 MNHEY, CDR2 SVGEGT. This CDR3 has 13 residues. CDR3 sequence: CASSYVTQYEQYF. CDR3 nucleotides: TGTGCCAGCAGTTACGTGACACAATACGAGCAGTACTTC.

This clonotype has a handful of counts. The chain combines TRBV18 with TRBJ2-7, with 7 bases identical to TRBD1. Germline loops: CDR1 KGHSH, CDR2 LQKENI. The CDR3 contains 13 residues. The V segment lost 3 bases and the J segment 7 bases; nucleotides outside the gene matches: 6. CDR3 sequence: CASSPATGNEQYF. The CDR3 DNA follows: TGTGCCAGCTCACCTGCGACAGGGAATGAGCAGTACTTC.

This sequence joins TRBV20-1 and TRBJ1-2; D may be TRBD1 (5 bases). CDR1 and CDR2 from the germline V gene are DFQATT and SNEGSKA (reference sequence). The length of the CDR3 is 14 residues. Trimming stripped 3 bases from V and 11 bases from J, with 22 bases between. This chain's CDR3 is CSASTRDRAIGYTF. For the CDR3, the DNA is TGCAGTGCTAGCACTCGGGACCGGGCTATTGGTTACACCTTC.

The rearrangement links TRBV29-1 to TRBJ1-1; D not certain. Germline V lookup: CDR1 SQVTM, CDR2 ANQGSEA. CDR3 length: 13 amino acids. Deletions cut 5 bases from V and 1 base from J, with 11 bases between. The CDR3 DNA sequence: TGCAGCGTTTGGGGTGGGCCGAACACTGAAGCTTTCTTT. It translates to CSVWGGPNTEAFF.

This clonotype turned up a few times. The V gene is TRBV27, the J gene TRBJ1-2; 8 nucleotides align to TRBD1. Trimming removed 3 bases from V and 10 bases from J; junction bases left unmatched: 7. The CDR3 covers 13 residues. Germline loops: CDR1 MNHEY, CDR2 SMNVEV (reference sequence). The CDR3 bases are TGTGCCAGCAGTTTGACAGGGGTTGACCCCTACACCTTC. Its translation: CASSLTGVDPYTF.

The V call is TRBV6-2 or TRBV6-3, the J call TRBJ1-5, with 11 bases matching TRBD1. Germline assignment: CDR1 MNHEY and CDR2 SVGEGT. The CDR3 covers 15 residues. The trim removed 5 bases at V and 6 bases at J, leaving 6 bases unmatched. The CDR3 DNA is TGTGCCAGCAGTCCGGACAGGGGGCTAAGTCAGCCCCAGCATTTT. Amino acids: CASSPDRGLSQPQHF.

Concerning this clonotype itself: Since the CDR3 does not end with the conserved phenylalanine or tryptophan, this likely comes from a read error. This chain links TRBV5-1 with TRBJ2-7; no reliable D call. The CDR3 length is 13 residues. CDR1 is SGHRS and CDR2 is YFSETQ in the germline V gene. V shed 1 base and J shed 1 base, with 6 bases lying between them. This CDR3 reads CASSLLGSYEQYI. DNA for the CDR3: TGCGCCAGCAGCTTGCTTGGTTCCTACGAGCAGTACATC.

The chain couples TRBV4-1 to TRBJ2-3; the D gene is possibly TRBD2 (5 bases). Germline V gene sequence: CDR1 MGHRA, CDR2 YSYEKL. Trimming pared 3 bases from V and 3 bases from J, leaving 7 bases between. The CDR3 sequence is 13 residues long. The CDR3 spells CASSQVATDTQYF. The CDR3 DNA reads as TGCGCCAGCAGCCAGGTAGCGACAGATACGCAGTATTTT.

The CDR3 spells CAFGQGLHEQYF. The CDR3 region has the DNA TGTGCCTTTGGACAGGGACTCCACGAGCAGTACTTC. The chain has TRBV7-9 and TRBJ2-7, with 8 nucleotides matching TRBD1. Per the germline V gene, CDR1 is SEHNR and CDR2 is FQNEAQ (reference sequence). CDR3 length: 12 residues. With 11 bases clipped from V and 5 bases from J, the junction kept 8 bases outside the gene matches.

The V and J genes are TRBV6-2 or TRBV6-3 and TRBJ2-7; TRBD1 matches at 7 bases. Trimming cost V 2 bases and J 5 bases; bases outside gene matches: 6. The germline V gene has CDR1 MNHEY and CDR2 SVGEGT. The CDR3 is 14 amino acids. CDR3 bases: TGTGCCAGCAGTTACCCGACAGGGATCAACGAGCAGTACTTC. Protein product: CASSYPTGINEQYF.

V gene TRBV20-1 combines with J gene TRBJ2-3; D may be TRBD2 (5 bases). The germline CDR1 and CDR2 sequences are DFQATT and SNEGSKA (reference sequence). V lost 4 bases and J lost 3, with 8 bases in between. The CDR3 is made up of 12 amino acids. The chain's CDR3 is CSATEETDTQYF. The CDR3 DNA reads as TGCAGTGCTACGGAGGAGACAGATACGCAGTATTTT.

The V gene is TRBV9, the J gene TRBJ2-3, with a possible D match to TRBD2 (5 bases). Germline CDR1 reads SGDLS; CDR2 reads YYNGEE. CDR3 length equals 13 residues. Trimming removed 4 bases at V and 5 bases at J, with 11 bases between. CDR3 sequence reads: CASSPLREDTQYF. The CDR3 coding sequence is TGTGCCAGCAGCCCCCTACGGGAAGATACGCAGTATTTT.

V and J are TRBV7-8 and TRBJ1-2; D is perhaps TRBD1 (5 bases). Germline CDR1 SGHVS, CDR2 FQNEAQ. V lost 1 base, J lost 0 bases, and 15 bases lay in between. The CDR3 sequence is 17 residues long. The CDR3 coding sequence is TGTGCCAGCAGCTTAGGGCCGGGGACCCTTTCTAACTATGGCTACACCTTC. It specifies CASSLGPGTLSNYGYTF.

This clonotype was observed a few times. This chain connects TRBV4-3 to TRBJ2-1, with a weak D call TRBD2 (5 bases). The CDR3 contains 13 residues. Trimming pared 4 bases from V and 7 bases from J, leaving 11 bases between. In germline, CDR1 is LGHNA, CDR2 YSLEER. CDR3 region: CASSPGLINEQFF. The CDR3 DNA reads TGCGCCAGCAGCCCAGGACTGATAAATGAGCAGTTCTTC.

This clonotype has only a few counts. This rearrangement joins TRBV29-1 to TRBJ1-2, with D uncertain. Looked up from germline, CDR1 is SQVTM and CDR2 is ANQGSEA. The CDR3 runs 13 residues. Trimming removed 7 bases at V and 2 bases at J, with 14 bases between. The chain's CDR3 is CSAAQDGNYGYTF. The CDR3, as DNA: TGCAGCGCTGCCCAGGACGGAAACTATGGCTACACCTTC.

The rearrangement uses TRBV20-1 and TRBJ2-1; no clear D gene. Trimming took off 4 bases at V and 10 bases at J, with 14 bases between the two ends. The CDR3 spans 12 residues. CDR1 DFQATT and CDR2 SNEGSKA come from the germline V gene (reference sequence). DNA of the CDR3: TGCAGTGCTAACTACCGATCCTACGAGCAGTTCTTC. The encoded protein is CSANYRSYEQFF.

The chain employs TRBV27 and TRBJ2-7; 8 nucleotides agree with TRBD2. Germline V gene data show CDR1 as MNHEY and CDR2 as SMNVEV (reference sequence). The CDR3 runs 14 residues. Unmatched junction bases numbered 7, after V lost 4 bases and J lost 5 bases. CDR3 bases: TGTGCCAGCAGTTGGAGCGGGAGATCTCACGAGCAGTACTTC. This gives the protein CASSWSGRSHEQYF.

The chain uses TRBV28 and TRBJ2-4; D is undetermined. The J call may be wrong; the DNA end is better matched by TRBJ2-7. Germline-derived CDR1 and CDR2 are MDHEN and SYDVKM. The length of the CDR3 is 16 residues. As DNA, the CDR3 is TGTGCCAGCAGTTTATCGACACGACGCCTCTCCTACGAGCAGTACTTC. Its protein is CASSLSTRRLSYEQYF.

The genes are TRBV10-3 and TRBJ2-5; D is uncertain. Germline CDR1 ENHRY, CDR2 SYGVKD. The CDR3 consists of 15 residues. V lost 0 bases and J 2 bases, leaving 10 bases between the germline ends. The CDR3 reads CAISESTLVQETQYF. CDR3 nucleotides: TGTGCCATCAGTGAGTCGACATTAGTTCAAGAGACCCAGTACTTC.

This rearrangement joins TRBV7-2 to TRBJ2-3; 8 bases line up with TRBD2. The V gene's germline CDR1 is SGHTA and CDR2 FQGNSA. With 2 bases clipped from V and 5 bases from J, the junction kept 3 bases outside the gene matches. The CDR3 has 14 amino acids. CDR3: CASSLSGGEDTQYF. The CDR3 DNA follows: TGTGCCAGCAGCTTATCGGGGGGGGAAGATACGCAGTATTTT.

The DNA for the CDR3 is TGCAGCGTTGATACAGGGATCAACACTGAAGCTTTCTTT. This gives the protein CSVDTGINTEAFF. V and J are TRBV29-1 and TRBJ1-1, with D perhaps matching TRBD1 (6 bases). In germline, CDR1 is SQVTM, CDR2 ANQGSEA. V was trimmed by 3 bases and J by 2 bases, leaving 10 bases between them. The CDR3 totals 13 residues.